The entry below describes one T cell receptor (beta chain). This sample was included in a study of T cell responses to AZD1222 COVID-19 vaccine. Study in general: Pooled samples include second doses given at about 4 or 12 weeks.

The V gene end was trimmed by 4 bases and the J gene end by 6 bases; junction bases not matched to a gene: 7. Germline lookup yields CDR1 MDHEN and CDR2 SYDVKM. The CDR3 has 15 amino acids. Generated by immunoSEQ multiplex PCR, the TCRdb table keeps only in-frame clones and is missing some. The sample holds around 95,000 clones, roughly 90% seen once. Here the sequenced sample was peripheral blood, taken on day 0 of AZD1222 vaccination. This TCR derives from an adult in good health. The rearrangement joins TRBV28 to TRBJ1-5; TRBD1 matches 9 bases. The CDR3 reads CASSSNRGLGQPQHF. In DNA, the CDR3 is TGTGCCAGCAGTTCAAACAGGGGGCTTGGTCAGCCCCAGCATTTT.